Sequencing of this T cell receptor beta chain was carried out in a study of blood T cell repertoires in COVID-19. In the study overall: COVID-19 samples, acute and convalescent, were from the United States, Italy and Spain. Nucleic acid was either cDNA or gDNA, and it came from T cells, B-cell-depleted T cells, or PBMCs.

This clone has more than one count but fewer than ten. This specimen includes other DNA sequences encoding the same CDR3. CDR1 is GTSNPN, CDR2 SVGIG, per germline (reference sequence). CDR3 length: 13 residues. V was clipped by 0 bases and J by 1 base, with 6 bases between them. Authors' methods: Amplification from reference gene primers served as the basis for estimated nucleated cell counts. TCRdb's copy holds only in-frame clones and misses some; the assay was immunoSEQ multiplex PCR. D and trimming were read from the DNA, whereas the V and J calls and clone size are those reported in that table. The table has about 68,000 clones, about 82% seen once.

The sample was peripheral blood. This chain joins TRBV30 and TRBJ1-1; D unclear. The clonotype originates from a man between 50 and 59 years old with acute or convalescent COVID-19. CDR3 in amino acids: CAWSVLKNTEAFF. DNA of the CDR3: TGTGCCTGGAGTGTACTGAAGAACACTGAAGCTTTCTTT.